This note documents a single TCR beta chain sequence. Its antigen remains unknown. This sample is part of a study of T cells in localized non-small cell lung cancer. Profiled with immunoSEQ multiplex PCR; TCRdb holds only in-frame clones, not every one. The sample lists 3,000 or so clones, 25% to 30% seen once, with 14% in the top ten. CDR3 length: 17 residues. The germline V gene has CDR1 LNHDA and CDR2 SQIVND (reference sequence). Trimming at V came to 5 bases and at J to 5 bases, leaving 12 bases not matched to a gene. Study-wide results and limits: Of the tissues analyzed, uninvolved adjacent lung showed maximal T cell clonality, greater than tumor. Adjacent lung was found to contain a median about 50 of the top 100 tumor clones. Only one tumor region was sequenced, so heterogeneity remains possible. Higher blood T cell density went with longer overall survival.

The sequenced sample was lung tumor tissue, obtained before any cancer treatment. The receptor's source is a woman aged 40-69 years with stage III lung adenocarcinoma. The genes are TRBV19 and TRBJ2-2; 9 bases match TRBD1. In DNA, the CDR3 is TGTGCCAGTAGTTTAAGACCGGGACAGGGCGGGACCGGGGAGCTGTTTTTT. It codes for CASSLRPGQGGTGELFF.